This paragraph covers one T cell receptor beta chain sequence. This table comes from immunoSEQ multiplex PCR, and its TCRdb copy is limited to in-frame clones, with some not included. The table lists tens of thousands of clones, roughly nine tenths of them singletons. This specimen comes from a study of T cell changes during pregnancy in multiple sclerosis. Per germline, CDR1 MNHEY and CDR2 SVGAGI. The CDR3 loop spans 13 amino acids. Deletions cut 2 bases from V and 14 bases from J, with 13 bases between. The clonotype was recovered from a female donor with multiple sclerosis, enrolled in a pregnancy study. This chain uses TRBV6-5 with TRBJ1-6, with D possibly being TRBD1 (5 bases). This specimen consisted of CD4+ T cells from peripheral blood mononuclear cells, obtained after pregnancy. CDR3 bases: TGTGCCAGCAGTTACGGCGACAGCTCGGCCCTCCACTTT. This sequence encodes CASSYGDSSALHF.